This TCR beta chain is from a study of CD8 T cells in ankylosing spondylitis. General study findings and limits: Disease-linked clones proved CD8+ and comparatively uncommon in peripheral blood. One TCR beta motif, made up of roughly eight highly homologous variants, appeared characteristic of ankylosing spondylitis blood.

Library preparation for TCR beta used quantitative 5'-RACE with molecular barcodes. From the 5' RACE reads, TCRdb called clonotypes with MiXCR, one entry per CDR3 protein. The profile shows roughly 220,000 distinct CDR3 sequences, roughly 18% of them singletons. This clonotype occurred a few times. Its antigen remains unidentified. The receptor comes from a male donor with ankylosing spondylitis. The material sequenced was blood, either unsorted or a sorted T cell fraction (not recorded which).

CDR3 DNA: TGCAGCGTTGTACTAGCGGGAGTGGAAGAGACCCAGTACTTC. Translated: CSVVLAGVEETQYF. This sequence joins TRBV29-1 and TRBJ2-5; 11 nucleotides agree with TRBD2. The CDR3 is made up of 14 amino acids. The ends lost 4 bases at V and 3 bases at J; junction bases unmatched: 4. Germline V lookup: CDR1 SQVTM, CDR2 ANQGSEA.